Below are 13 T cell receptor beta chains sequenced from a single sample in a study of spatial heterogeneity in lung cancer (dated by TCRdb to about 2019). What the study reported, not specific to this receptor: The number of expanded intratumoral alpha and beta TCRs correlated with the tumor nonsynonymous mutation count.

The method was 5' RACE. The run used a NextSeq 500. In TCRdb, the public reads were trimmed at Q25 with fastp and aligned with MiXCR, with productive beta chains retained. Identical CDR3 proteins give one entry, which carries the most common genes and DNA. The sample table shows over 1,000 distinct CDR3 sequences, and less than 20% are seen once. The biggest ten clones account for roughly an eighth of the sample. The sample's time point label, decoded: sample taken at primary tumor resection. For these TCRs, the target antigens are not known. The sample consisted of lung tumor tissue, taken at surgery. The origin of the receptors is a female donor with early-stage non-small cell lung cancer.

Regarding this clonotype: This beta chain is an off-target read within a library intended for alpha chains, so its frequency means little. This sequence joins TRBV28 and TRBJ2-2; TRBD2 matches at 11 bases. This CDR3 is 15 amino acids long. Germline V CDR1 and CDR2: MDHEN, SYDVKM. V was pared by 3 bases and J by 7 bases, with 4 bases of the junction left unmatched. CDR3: CASSFSGRAGGELFF. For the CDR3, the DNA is TGTGCCAGCAGTTTTAGCGGGAGGGCCGGCGGGGAGCTGTTTTTT.

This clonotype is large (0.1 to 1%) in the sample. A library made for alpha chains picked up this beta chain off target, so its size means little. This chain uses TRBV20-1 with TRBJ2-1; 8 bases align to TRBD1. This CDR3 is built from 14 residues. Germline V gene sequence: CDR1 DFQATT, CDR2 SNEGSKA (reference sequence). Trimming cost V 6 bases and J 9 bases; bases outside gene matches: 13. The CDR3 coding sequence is TGCAGTGCCGTTGGGACAGGCCTGGCGAGTGAGCAGTTCTTC. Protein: CSAVGTGLASEQFF.

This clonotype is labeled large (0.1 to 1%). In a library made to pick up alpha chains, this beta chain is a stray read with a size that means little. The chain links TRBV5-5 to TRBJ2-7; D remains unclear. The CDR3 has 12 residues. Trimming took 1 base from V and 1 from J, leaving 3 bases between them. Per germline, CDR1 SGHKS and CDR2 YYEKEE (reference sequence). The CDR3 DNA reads TGTGCCAGCAGCTTGAGGTCCTACGAGCAGTACGTC. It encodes CASSLRSYEQYV.

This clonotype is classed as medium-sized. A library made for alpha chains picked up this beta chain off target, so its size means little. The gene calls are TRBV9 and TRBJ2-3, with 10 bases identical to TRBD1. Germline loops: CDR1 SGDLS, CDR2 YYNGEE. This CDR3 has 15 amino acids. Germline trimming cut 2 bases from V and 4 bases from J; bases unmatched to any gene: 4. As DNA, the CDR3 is TGTGCCAGCAGCGTTACCGGACAGGGGGCAGATACGCAGTATTTT. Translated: CASSVTGQGADTQYF. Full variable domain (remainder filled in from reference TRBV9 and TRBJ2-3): DSGVTQTPKHLITATGQRVTLRCSPRSGDLSVYWYQQSLDQGLQFLIQYYNGEERAKGNILERFSAQQFPDLHSELNLSSLELGDSALYFCASSVTGQGADTQYFGPGTRLTVL.

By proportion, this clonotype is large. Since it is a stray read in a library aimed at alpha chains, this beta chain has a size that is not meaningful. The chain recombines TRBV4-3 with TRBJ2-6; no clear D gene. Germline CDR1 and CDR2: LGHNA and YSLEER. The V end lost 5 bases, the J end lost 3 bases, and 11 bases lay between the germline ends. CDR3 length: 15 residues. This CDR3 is CASSKGVVGANVLTF. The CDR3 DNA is TGCGCCAGCAGCAAAGGAGTAGTTGGGGCCAACGTCCTGACTTTC.

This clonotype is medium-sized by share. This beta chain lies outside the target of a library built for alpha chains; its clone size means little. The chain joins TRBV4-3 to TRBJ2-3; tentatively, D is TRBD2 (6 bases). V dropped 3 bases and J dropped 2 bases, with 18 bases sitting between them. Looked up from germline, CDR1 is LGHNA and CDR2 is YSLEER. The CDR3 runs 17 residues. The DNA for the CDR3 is TGCGCCAGCAGCCAGGACCAAACTAGCCTTTACACAGATACGCAGTATTTT. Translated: CASSQDQTSLYTDTQYF.

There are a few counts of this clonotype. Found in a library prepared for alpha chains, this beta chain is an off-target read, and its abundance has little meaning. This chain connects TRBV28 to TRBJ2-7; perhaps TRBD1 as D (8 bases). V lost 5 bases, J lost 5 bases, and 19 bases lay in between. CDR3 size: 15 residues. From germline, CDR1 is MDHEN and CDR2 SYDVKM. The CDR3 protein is CASSTTGGAANEQYV. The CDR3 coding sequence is TGTGCCAGCAGTACCACAGGGGGGGCGGCTAACGAGCAGTACGTC.

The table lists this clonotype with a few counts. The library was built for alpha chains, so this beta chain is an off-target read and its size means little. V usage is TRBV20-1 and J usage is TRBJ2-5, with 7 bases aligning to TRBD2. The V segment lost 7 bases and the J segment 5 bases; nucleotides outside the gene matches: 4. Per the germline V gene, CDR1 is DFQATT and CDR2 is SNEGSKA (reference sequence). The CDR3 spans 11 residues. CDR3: CSERRGETQYF. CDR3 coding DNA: TGCAGTGAGAGGCGGGGGGAGACCCAGTACTTC.

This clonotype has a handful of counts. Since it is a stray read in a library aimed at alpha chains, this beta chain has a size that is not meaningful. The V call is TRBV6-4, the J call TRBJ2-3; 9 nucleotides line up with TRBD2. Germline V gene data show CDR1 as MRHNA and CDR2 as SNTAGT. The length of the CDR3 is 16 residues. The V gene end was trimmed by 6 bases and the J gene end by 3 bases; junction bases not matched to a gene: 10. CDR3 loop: CASSAEAGGRTDTQYF. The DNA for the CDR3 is TGTGCCAGCAGCGCCGAAGCGGGAGGTCGAACAGATACGCAGTATTTT.

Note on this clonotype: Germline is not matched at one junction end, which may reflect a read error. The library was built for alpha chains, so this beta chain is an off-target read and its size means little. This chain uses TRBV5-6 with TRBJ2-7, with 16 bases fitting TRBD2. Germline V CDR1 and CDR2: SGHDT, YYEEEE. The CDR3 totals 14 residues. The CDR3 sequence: CASSSGTSGRVVDF. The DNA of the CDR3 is TGTGCCAGCAGCTCGGGGACTAGCGGGAGGGTCGTGGACTTC. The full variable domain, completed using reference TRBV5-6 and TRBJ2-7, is DAGVTQSPTHLIKTRGQQVTLRCSPKSGHDTVSWYQQALGQGPQFIFQYYEEEERQRGNFPDRFSGHQFPNYSSELNVNALLLGDSALYLCASSSGTSGRVVDFGPGTRLTVT.

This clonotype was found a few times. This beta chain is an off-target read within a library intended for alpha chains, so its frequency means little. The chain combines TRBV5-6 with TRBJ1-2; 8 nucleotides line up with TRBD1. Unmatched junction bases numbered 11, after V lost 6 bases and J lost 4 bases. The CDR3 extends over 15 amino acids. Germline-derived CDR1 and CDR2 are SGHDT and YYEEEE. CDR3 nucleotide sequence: TGTGCCAGCACCATCCCGACAGGGGAAGTCTATGGCTACACCTTC. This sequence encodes CASTIPTGEVYGYTF.

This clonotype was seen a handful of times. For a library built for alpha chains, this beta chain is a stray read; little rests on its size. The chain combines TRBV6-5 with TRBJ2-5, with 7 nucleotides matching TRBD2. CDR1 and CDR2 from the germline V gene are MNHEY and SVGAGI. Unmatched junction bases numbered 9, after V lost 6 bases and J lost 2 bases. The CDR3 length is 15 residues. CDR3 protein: CASRPGTIVQETQYF. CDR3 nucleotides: TGTGCCAGCAGACCCGGGACTATCGTACAAGAGACCCAGTACTTC.

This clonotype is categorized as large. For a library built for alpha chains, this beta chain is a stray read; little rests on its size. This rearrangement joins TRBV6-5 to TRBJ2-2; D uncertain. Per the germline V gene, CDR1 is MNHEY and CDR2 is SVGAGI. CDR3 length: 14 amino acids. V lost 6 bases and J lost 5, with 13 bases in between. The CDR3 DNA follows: TGTGCCAGCAGCAGGACCCTCCGAACCGGGGAGCTGTTTTTT. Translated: CASSRTLRTGELFF.